These 19 T cell receptor beta chains originate from one sample sequenced in a study of blood T cell repertoires in COVID-19. Here immunoSEQ multiplex PCR was the method, and the copy in TCRdb shows in-frame clones only, minus some. The sample has roughly 120,000 clones; 84% are singletons. The sequenced sample consisted of peripheral blood. The receptors derive from a woman aged 40-49 years with acute or convalescent COVID-19.

The rearrangement links TRBV14 to TRBJ1-6; possible D gene TRBD1, 5 bases. Trimming removed 0 bases from V and 9 bases from J, with 12 bases in between. CDR3 size: 15 residues. Per germline, CDR1 SGHDN and CDR2 FVKESK. As DNA, the CDR3 is TGTGCCAGCAGCCAAGATGGAGGGGCGAGTTCACCCCTCCACTTT. This codes for CASSQDGGASSPLHF.

The rearrangement joins TRBV2 to TRBJ1-2; tentatively, D is TRBD1 (6 bases). Per germline, CDR1 SNHLY and CDR2 FYNNEI. This CDR3 has 15 residues. The germline V and J ends were trimmed by 6 bases and 0 bases, with 14 bases remaining between them. DNA of the CDR3: TGTGCCAGCAGCCTCTGGGGGACAACTAACTATGGCTACACCTTC. Its protein is CASSLWGTTNYGYTF.

The CDR3 protein is CAISEPPDWGVAKNIQYF. The CDR3 coding sequence is TGTGCCATCAGTGAACCACCGGACTGGGGGGTGGCCAAAAACATTCAGTACTTC. The chain is built from TRBV10-3 and TRBJ2-4; D is possibly TRBD2 (6 bases). Trimming pared 3 bases from V and 1 base from J, leaving 19 bases between. This CDR3 spans 18 amino acids. CDR1 is ENHRY and CDR2 is SYGVKD in the germline V gene.

This chain links TRBV5-1 with TRBJ1-1; D may be TRBD1 (6 bases). Germline V lookup: CDR1 SGHRS, CDR2 YFSETQ. V lost 5 bases to trimming and J lost 1 base, with 18 bases between them. The CDR3 spans 16 residues. DNA for the CDR3: TGCGCCAGCAGTCCCGCACCGGGACATCAGAACACTGAAGCTTTCTTT. As protein: CASSPAPGHQNTEAFF.

The chain uses TRBV28 and TRBJ2-7; D not certain. Germline loops: CDR1 MDHEN, CDR2 SYDVKM. The CDR3 loop spans 12 amino acids. V lost 2 bases, J lost 1 base, and 3 bases lay in between. The CDR3 bases are TGTGCCAGCAGTTTACAGTCCTACGAGCAGTACTTC. Its protein is CASSLQSYEQYF.

The V gene is TRBV18, the J gene TRBJ2-3, with D tentatively TRBD2 (5 bases). This CDR3 region has 14 residues. In germline, CDR1 is KGHSH, CDR2 LQKENI. V lost 0 bases and J 5 bases, leaving 9 bases between the germline ends. CDR3 nucleotides: TGTGCCAGCTCACCACCTGGACGGGAAGATACGCAGTATTTT. Amino acid sequence: CASSPPGREDTQYF.

The chain recombines TRBV30 with TRBJ1-2; a possible D gene is TRBD1 (6 bases). CDR3 length: 13 residues. The germline V gene encodes CDR1 GTSNPN and CDR2 SVGIG (reference sequence). Trimming shortened V by 2 bases and J by 7 bases, and 14 bases separated the two germline ends. The chain's CDR3 is CAWSPAGASGYTF. CDR3 in DNA: TGTGCCTGGAGTCCGGCAGGGGCTAGTGGCTACACCTTC.

The chain couples TRBV21-1 to TRBJ1-2; the D call of TRBD1 is as the table states it, not checked on the DNA. TRBV21-1 is noted as a pseudogene. CDR3 length: 14 amino acids. CDR3 in DNA: TGTGCCAGCAGCATTACGGGACACCACTATGGCTACACCTTC. Amino acid sequence: CASSITGHHYGYTF.

CDR3 sequence reads: CASHRGTGTRGYTF. The CDR3 DNA sequence: TGTGCCAGCCACCGGGGGACAGGGACTCGTGGCTACACCTTC. This chain uses TRBV7-2 with TRBJ1-2, with 9 bases that match TRBD1. V was clipped by 8 bases and J by 7 bases; unmatched bases: 11. The CDR3 loop spans 14 amino acids. CDR1 SGHTA and CDR2 FQGNSA come from the germline V gene.

This chain joins TRBV4-3 and TRBJ1-2, with D possibly TRBD1 on 5 matching bases. Trimming left V 11 bases short and J 2 bases short, with 21 bases between. Germline CDR1 reads LGHNA; CDR2 reads YSLEER. This CDR3 has 15 residues. CDR3 nucleotides: TGCGCCCTGGGGCTAAGGACACGGAAAAACTATGGCTACACCTTC. This codes for CALGLRTRKNYGYTF.

This clone was seen a handful of times. The rearrangement links TRBV2 to TRBJ1-4, with 7 bases matching TRBD1. The germline V gene encodes CDR1 SNHLY and CDR2 FYNNEI. The CDR3 is 14 amino acids. V was pared by 6 bases and J by 8 bases, with 9 bases of the junction left unmatched. CDR3 in amino acids: CASSRQGVREKLFF. The CDR3 coding sequence is TGTGCCAGCAGCAGACAGGGAGTTCGGGAAAAACTGTTTTTT.

The table lists this clone with a few counts. The chain joins TRBV6-6 to TRBJ2-7, with TRBD2 matching over 8 bases. CDR1 is MNHNY, CDR2 SVGAGI, per germline (reference sequence). CDR3 size: 16 residues. V lost 4 bases, J lost 3 bases, and 11 bases stayed unmatched. Written as DNA, the CDR3 is TGTGCCAGCAGTTTTACCACCCTCACTAGCGGCTACGAGCAGTACTTC. Its translation is CASSFTTLTSGYEQYF.

This chain joins TRBV3-1 (or the pseudogene TRBV3-2) and TRBJ1-6; 9 nucleotides align to TRBD1. CDR3 size: 15 residues. The germline V gene has CDR1 LGHDT and CDR2 YNNKEL (reference sequence). V shed 4 bases, J shed 7 bases, and the junction held 5 bases outside the gene matches. The CDR3: CASSRGQGRNSPLHF. The CDR3, as DNA: TGTGCCAGCAGCCGAGGACAGGGGAGGAATTCACCCCTCCACTTT.

This rearrangement joins TRBV7-2 to TRBJ1-5, with D hard to call. V dropped 1 base and J dropped 5 bases, with 9 bases sitting between them. Per germline, CDR1 SGHTA and CDR2 FQGNSA. The CDR3 covers 14 residues. For the CDR3, the DNA is TGTGCCAGCAGCTTAGTCCTCCGGGATCAGCCCCAGCATTTT. Translated: CASSLVLRDQPQHF.

The chain recombines TRBV10-3 with TRBJ2-1, with 9 bases fitting TRBD1. CDR1 ENHRY and CDR2 SYGVKD come from the germline V gene. V trimming: 2 bases; J trimming: 3 bases; junction bases outside the gene matches: 8. This CDR3 has 17 residues. The CDR3 protein is CAISETITGGLYNEQFF. The CDR3 DNA is TGTGCCATCAGTGAGACGATTACAGGGGGCCTCTACAATGAGCAGTTCTTC.

This chain uses TRBV4-1 with TRBJ2-2; D unresolved. The CDR3 consists of 16 residues. Looked up from germline, CDR1 is MGHRA and CDR2 is YSYEKL. The V and J ends lost 2 bases and 6 bases respectively, with 16 bases between them. For the CDR3, the DNA is TGCGCCAGCAGCCAACCCACCGTCCGTAGTCCCGGGGAGCTGTTTTTT. This sequence encodes CASSQPTVRSPGELFF.

The V gene is TRBV7-9, the J gene TRBJ1-2; TRBD1 matches 10 bases. Germline lookup yields CDR1 SEHNR and CDR2 FQNEAQ (reference sequence). Unmatched junction bases numbered 7, after V lost 5 bases and J lost 7 bases. The length of the CDR3 is 14 residues. The CDR3 spells CASSHDRGRSGYTF. DNA of the CDR3: TGTGCCAGCAGCCACGACAGGGGGCGGAGTGGCTACACCTTC.

This clone was counted between two and nine times. This chain joins TRBV27 and TRBJ2-2; D is possibly TRBD2 (6 bases). Germline values: CDR1 MNHEY, CDR2 SMNVEV (reference sequence). The CDR3 contains 14 residues. Trimming took off 8 bases at V and 1 base at J, with 11 bases between the two ends. The CDR3 spells CASHDGGNTGELFF. The CDR3 DNA is TGTGCCAGCCACGACGGGGGGAACACCGGGGAGCTGTTTTTT.

J is TRBJ2-3 and V is TRBV5-5; 7 bases fit TRBD2. The CDR3 sequence is 18 residues long. Germline CDR1 is SGHKS and CDR2 is YYEKEE (reference sequence). With V trimmed by 8 bases and J by 7 bases, 25 bases remained unmatched. CDR3 amino acids: CASKLEAGGRGGLNTQYF. The CDR3 DNA sequence: TGTGCCAGTAAACTCGAGGCTGGGGGGAGGGGAGGTTTAAATACGCAGTATTTT. Combining the CDR3 with reference TRBV5-5 and TRBJ2-3 gives the whole variable domain DAGVTQSPTHLIKTRGQQVTLRCSPISGHKSVSWYQQVLGQGPQFIFQYYEKEERGRGNFPDRFSARQFPNYSSELNVNALLLGDSALYLCASKLEAGGRGGLNTQYFGPGTRLTVL.